The sequence of this T cell receptor beta chain was determined in a study of blood T cell repertoires in COVID-19 (dated by TCRdb to about 2020). A note on the overall study: Samples from collaborators originated in the United States, Italy and Spain and spanned both the acute and convalescent phases of COVID-19. The material from the prospective study consisted of cDNA or gDNA derived from T cells, B-cell-depleted T cells, or PBMCs. Deeply sampled blood TCRbeta repertoires from subjects exposed to, actively infected with, or recovered from COVID-19 were included in the dataset. The repertoires were released in a freely available public database intended as a resource for research on the immune response to SARS-CoV-2. The samples were drawn from two sources: the first 160 participants of the ongoing ImmuneRACE study, and 1,000 to 1,500 subjects contributed by 6 global collaborators. Sample metadata almost always included a de-identified subject ID, COVID-19 status, age in years and sex. Where HLA class I and class II types were available, the types were taken from metadata supplied by the sample provider, not from assay-based typing. Here is what the overall study found, with its caveats: How much clinical and demographic metadata was included differed by source and by participant, and the metadata was provided uncurated.

Details on this clone: Its antigen has not been determined. The sample holds no much larger clone one base away, and base qualities are not on file.

The collaborating institutions used their own protocols to collect whole blood in K2EDTA tubes. Collaborator samples were shipped for TCRbeta analysis as frozen whole blood, isolated PBMCs, or DNA extracted from either sample type. The germline V gene specifies SNHLY as CDR1 and FYNNEI as CDR2. The germline V end is reduced by 7 bases and the J end by 8 bases; junction bases left unmatched: 7. CDR3 length: 12 amino acids, cysteine to phenylalanine. Kept here is only the CDR3 DNA, which spans 36 bases and is read in frame from base 1. The immunoSEQ Assay, a bias-controlled multiplex PCR, was used to amplify TCRbeta CDR3 regions from genomic DNA. Processing in the source paper ran as follows. The number of nucleated cells in each sample was estimated by amplification of reference gene primers within the assay. To quantify the absolute abundance of each unique TCRbeta CDR3 rearrangement, sequence reads were collapsed and filtered. For each sample, productive Simpson clonality was calculated as the square root of Simpson's diversity index across productive rearrangements. In TCRdb, the immuneACCESS table is reduced to in-frame sequences with V and J assigned. These tables do not hold every clone; where another copy was compared, an unresolved V gene accounts for under half, and the others remain unexplained. V and J calls and clone size are as listed in that table; D and trimming were resolved from the DNA. The sample table contains 130,000 to 150,000 clones; only one count was recorded for approximately 80% of them. The ten largest clones add up to about 9.3% of the sample.

The sequence came from a woman of 80 years or more in a cohort sampled during active or convalescent COVID-19. Sequencing was done on a sample of peripheral blood. In this chain, TRBV2 is recombined with TRBJ1-2; a stretch of 7 junction bases matches TRBD1. The CDR3 protein is CASMLTGWGYTF. The DNA sequence reads TGTGCCAGCATGCTGACAGGGTGGGGCTACACCTTC.